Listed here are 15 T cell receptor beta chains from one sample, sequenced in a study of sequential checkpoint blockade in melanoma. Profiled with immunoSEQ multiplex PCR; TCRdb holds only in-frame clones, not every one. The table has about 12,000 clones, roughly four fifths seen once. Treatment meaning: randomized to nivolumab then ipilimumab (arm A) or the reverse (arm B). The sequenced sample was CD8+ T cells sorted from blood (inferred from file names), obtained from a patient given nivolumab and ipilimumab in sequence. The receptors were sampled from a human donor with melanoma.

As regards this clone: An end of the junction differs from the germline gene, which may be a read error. In DNA form, the CDR3 reads TGCGCCAGCAGCTGGGCCTCCGCCTACGAGCAGTGCTTC. Residues: CASSWASAYEQCF. The chain employs TRBV5-1 and TRBJ2-7; unclear D gene. The CDR3 has 13 amino acids. Germline CDR1 reads SGHRS; CDR2 reads YFSETQ.

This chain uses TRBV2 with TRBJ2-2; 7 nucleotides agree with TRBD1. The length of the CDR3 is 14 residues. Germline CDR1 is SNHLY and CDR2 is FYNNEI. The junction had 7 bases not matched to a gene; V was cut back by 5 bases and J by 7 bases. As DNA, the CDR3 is TGTGCCAGCAGTAAGACAGGGAATGACGGGGAGCTGTTTTTT. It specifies CASSKTGNDGELFF.

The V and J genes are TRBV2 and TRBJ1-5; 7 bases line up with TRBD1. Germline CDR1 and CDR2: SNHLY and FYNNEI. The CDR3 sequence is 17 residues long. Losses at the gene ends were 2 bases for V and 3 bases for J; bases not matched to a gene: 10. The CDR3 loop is CASSELVAGGFNQPQHF. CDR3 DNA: TGTGCCAGCAGTGAACTGGTGGCAGGGGGATTCAATCAGCCCCAGCATTTT. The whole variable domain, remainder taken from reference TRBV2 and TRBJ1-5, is EPEVTQTPSHQVTQMGQEVILRCVPISNHLYFYWYRQILGQKVEFLVSFYNNEISEKSEIFDDQFSVERPDGSNFTLKIRSTKLEDSAMYFCASSELVAGGFNQPQHFGDGTRLSIL.

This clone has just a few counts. CDR3 sequence reads: CASSKAGGGRADYEQYF. In nucleotides, the CDR3 is TGTGCCAGCAGCAAAGCAGGGGGTGGCAGAGCCGACTACGAGCAGTACTTC. V usage is TRBV21-1 and J usage is TRBJ2-7; no check of the table's D call, TRBD1, against the DNA was made. TRBV21-1 is recorded as a pseudogene. The CDR3 is 17 amino acids.

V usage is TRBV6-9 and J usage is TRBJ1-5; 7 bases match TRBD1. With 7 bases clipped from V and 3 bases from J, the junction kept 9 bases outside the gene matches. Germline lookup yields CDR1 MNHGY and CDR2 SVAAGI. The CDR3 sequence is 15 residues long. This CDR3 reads CASIQGGQHNQPQHF. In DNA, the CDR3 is TGTGCCAGCATCCAGGGGGGACAGCACAATCAGCCCCAGCATTTT.

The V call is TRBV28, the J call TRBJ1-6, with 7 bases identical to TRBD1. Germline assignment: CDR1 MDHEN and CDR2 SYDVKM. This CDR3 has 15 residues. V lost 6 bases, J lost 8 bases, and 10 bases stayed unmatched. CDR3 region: CASSGQDRSDSPLHF. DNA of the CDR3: TGTGCCAGCAGCGGACAGGATCGATCGGATTCACCCCTCCACTTT. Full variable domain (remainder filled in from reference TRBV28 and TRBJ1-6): DVKVTQSSRYLVKRTGEKVFLECVQDMDHENMFWYRQDPGLGLRLIYFSYDVKMKEKGDIPEGYSVSREKKERFSLILESASTNQTSMYLCASSGQDRSDSPLHFGNGTRLTVT.

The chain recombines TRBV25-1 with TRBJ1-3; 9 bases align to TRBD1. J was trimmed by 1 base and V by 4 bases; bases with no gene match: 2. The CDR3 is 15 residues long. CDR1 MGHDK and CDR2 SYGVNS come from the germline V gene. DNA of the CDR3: TGTGCCAGCAGTGGGACAGGGGAATCTGGAAACACCATATATTTT. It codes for CASSGTGESGNTIYF.

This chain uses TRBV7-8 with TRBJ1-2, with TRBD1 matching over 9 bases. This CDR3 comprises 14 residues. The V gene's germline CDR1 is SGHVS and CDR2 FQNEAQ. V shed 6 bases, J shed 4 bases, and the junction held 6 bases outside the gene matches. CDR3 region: CASSLDRGGYGYTF. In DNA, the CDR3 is TGTGCCAGCAGTCTTGACAGGGGGGGCTATGGCTACACCTTC.

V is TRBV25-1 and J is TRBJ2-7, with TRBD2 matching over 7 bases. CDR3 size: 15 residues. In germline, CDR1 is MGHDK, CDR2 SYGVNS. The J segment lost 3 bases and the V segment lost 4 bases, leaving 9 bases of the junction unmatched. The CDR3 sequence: CASSVYRGDFYEQYF. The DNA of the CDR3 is TGTGCCAGCAGTGTTTACCGGGGGGATTTCTACGAGCAGTACTTC.

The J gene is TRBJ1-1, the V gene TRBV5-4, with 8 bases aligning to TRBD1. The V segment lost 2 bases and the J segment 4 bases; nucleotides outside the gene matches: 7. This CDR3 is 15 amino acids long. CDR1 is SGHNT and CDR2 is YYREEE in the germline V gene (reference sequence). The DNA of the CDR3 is TGTGCCAGCAGCTTTTCAGGGGGCCAGGGCACTGAAGCTTTCTTT. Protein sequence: CASSFSGGQGTEAFF.

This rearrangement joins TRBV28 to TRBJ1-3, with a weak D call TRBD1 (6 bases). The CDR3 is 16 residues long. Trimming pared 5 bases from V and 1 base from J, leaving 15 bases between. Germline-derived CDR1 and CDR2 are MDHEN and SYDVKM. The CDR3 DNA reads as TGTGCCAGCAGTCCCGTCAGGGGCGTATCTGGAAACACCATATATTTT. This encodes CASSPVRGVSGNTIYF.

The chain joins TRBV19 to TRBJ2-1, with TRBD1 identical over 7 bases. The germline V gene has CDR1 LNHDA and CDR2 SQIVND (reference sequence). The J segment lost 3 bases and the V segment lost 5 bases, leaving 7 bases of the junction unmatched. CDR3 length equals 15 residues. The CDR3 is CASSGSTGIYNEQFF. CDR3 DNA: TGTGCCAGTAGTGGGTCGACAGGGATCTACAATGAGCAGTTCTTC.

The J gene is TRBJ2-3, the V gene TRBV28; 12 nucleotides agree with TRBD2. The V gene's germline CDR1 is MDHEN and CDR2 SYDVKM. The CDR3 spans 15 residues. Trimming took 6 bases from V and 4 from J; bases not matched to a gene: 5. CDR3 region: CASRRLAGAADTQYF. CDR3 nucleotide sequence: TGTGCCAGCAGGCGACTAGCGGGAGCGGCAGATACGCAGTATTTT.

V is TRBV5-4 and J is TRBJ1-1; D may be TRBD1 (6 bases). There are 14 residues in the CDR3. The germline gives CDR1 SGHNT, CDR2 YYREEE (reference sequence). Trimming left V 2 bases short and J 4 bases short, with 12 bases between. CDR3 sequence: CASSFDRLGTEAFF. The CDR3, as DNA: TGTGCCAGCAGCTTCGACAGGCTAGGCACTGAAGCTTTCTTT.

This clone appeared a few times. The chain's CDR3 is CASSPTTLPGQGADEQFF. The CDR3 DNA sequence: TGCGCCAGCAGTCCGACCACTCTTCCGGGACAGGGGGCGGATGAGCAGTTCTTC. This chain links TRBV4-1 with TRBJ2-1, with 12 bases that match TRBD1. CDR1 is MGHRA and CDR2 is YSYEKL in the germline V gene. The J segment lost 8 bases and the V segment lost 6 bases, leaving 17 bases of the junction unmatched. This CDR3 spans 18 amino acids.